This T cell receptor (beta chain) derives from a study of blood T cell repertoires in COVID-19. Original processing notes: Nucleated cell counts were estimated from reference gene primer amplification. Only in-frame clones appear in the TCRdb table, and some are missing; sequencing was by immunoSEQ multiplex PCR. V and J calls and clone size come straight from that table; D and trimming were deduced from the DNA. The sample yields 250,000 to 350,000 clones, 75% to 90% seen once. Ages ranged from about 18 to 89 years, with residence in around 24 US areas. For recovered donors of Cohort 3, there were two negative PCRs, clearance, or symptom resolution. Material for sequencing was PBMCs or T cells enriched from blood (not recorded which). The receptor comes from a woman younger than 35 who had recovered from COVID-19.

This CDR3 reads CASSQDSGGATETQYF. CDR3 DNA sequence: TGTGCCAGCAGCCAAGACAGCGGGGGGGCCACAGAGACCCAGTACTTC. This chain connects TRBV4-2 to TRBJ2-5; 10 bases fit TRBD2. V lost 0 bases and J lost 4; bases outside the gene matches: 5. Germline values: CDR1 LGHNA, CDR2 YNFKEQ. The CDR3 extends over 16 amino acids.